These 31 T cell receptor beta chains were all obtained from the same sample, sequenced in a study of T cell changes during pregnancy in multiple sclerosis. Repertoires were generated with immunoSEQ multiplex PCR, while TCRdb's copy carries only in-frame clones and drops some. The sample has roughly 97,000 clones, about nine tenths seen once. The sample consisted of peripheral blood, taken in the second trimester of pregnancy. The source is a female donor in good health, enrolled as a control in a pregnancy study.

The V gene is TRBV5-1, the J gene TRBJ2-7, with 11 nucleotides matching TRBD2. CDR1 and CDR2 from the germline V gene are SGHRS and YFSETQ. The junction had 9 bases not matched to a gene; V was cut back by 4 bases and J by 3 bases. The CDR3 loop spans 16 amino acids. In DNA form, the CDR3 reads TGCGCCAGCAGCCTAGCTACTAGCGGGAGTTACTACGAGCAGTACTTC. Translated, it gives CASSLATSGSYYEQYF.

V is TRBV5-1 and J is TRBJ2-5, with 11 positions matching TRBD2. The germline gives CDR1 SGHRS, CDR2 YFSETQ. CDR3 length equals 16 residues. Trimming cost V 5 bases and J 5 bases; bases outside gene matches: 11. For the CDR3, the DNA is TGCGCCAGCAGGGGAGATAGCGGGAGGGCGGAGGAGACCCAGTACTTC. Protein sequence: CASRGDSGRAEETQYF.

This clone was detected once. CDR3 loop: CASSDGTGTYEQYF. Written as DNA, the CDR3 is TGTGCCAGCAGTGACGGGACAGGCACCTACGAGCAGTACTTC. This chain links TRBV6-1 with TRBJ2-7; TRBD1 agrees at 8 bases. In germline, CDR1 is MNHNS, CDR2 SASEGT. The CDR3 has 14 amino acids. Trimming cost V 3 bases and J 2 bases; bases outside gene matches: 3.

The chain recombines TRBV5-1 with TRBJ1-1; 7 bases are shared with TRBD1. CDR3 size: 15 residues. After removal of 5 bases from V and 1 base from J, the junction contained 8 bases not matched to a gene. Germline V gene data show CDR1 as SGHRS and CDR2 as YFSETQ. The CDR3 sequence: CASSSHTGENTEAFF. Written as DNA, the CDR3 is TGCGCCAGCAGTTCCCACACAGGGGAGAACACTGAAGCTTTCTTT.

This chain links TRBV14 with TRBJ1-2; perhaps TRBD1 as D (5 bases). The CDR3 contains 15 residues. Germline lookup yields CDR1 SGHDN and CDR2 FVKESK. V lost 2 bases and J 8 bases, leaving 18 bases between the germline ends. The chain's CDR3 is CASSQSRDGLWGYTF. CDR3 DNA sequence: TGTGCCAGCAGCCAATCCAGGGATGGGCTTTGGGGCTACACCTTC.

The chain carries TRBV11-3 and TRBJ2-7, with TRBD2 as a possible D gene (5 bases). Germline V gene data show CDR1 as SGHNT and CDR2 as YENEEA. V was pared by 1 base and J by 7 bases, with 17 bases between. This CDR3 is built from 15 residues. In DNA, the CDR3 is TGTGCCAGCAGCTTAGGGGCAGGAGGTAGCCAGGAGCAGTACTTC. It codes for CASSLGAGGSQEQYF. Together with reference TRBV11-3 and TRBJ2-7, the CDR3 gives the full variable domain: EAGVVQSPRYKIIEKKQPVAFWCNPISGHNTLYWYLQNLGQGPELLIRYENEEAVDDSQLPKDRFSAERLKGVDSTLKIQPAELGDSAVYLCASSLGAGGSQEQYFGPGTRLTVT.

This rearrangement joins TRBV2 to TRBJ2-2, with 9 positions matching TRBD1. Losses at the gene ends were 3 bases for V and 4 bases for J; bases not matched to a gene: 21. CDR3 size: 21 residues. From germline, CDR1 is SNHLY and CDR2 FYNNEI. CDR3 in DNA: TGTGCCAGCAGTGATCTCGGGACAGGGAACCCAAGGGGGCCTCTCACCGGGGAGCTGTTTTTT. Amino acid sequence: CASSDLGTGNPRGPLTGELFF.

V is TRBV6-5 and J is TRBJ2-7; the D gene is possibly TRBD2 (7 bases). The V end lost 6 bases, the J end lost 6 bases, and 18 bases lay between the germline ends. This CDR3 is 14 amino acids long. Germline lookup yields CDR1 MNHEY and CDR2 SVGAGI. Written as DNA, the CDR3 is TGTGCCAGCAGAGAAGCGGGACACTCGCGCGAGCAGTACTTC. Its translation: CASREAGHSREQYF.

In DNA form, the CDR3 reads TGTGCCAGCAGTGAAAGACGAGGGAGCTCCTATAATTCACCCCTCCACTTT. Amino acid sequence: CASSERRGSSYNSPLHF. The chain links TRBV2 to TRBJ1-6; no clear D gene. The CDR3 contains 17 residues. Between the trimmed V and J ends, which lost 2 bases and 0 bases, there was a span of 11 bases. Germline V gene data show CDR1 as SNHLY and CDR2 as FYNNEI.

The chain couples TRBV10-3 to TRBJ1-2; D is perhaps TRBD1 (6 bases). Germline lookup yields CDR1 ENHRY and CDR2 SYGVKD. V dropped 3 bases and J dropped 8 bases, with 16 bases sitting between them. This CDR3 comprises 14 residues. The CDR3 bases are TGTGCCATCAGTGATGGGGGCTCCGACAGCGGCTACACCTTC. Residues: CAISDGGSDSGYTF.

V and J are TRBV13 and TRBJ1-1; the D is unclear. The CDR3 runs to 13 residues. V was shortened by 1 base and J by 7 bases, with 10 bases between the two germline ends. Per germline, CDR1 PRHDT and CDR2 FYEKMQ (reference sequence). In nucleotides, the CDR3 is TGTGCCAGCAGCTTAGCGGTTTTGAGTGAAGCTTTCTTT. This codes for CASSLAVLSEAFF. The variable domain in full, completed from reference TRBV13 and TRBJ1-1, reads AAGVIQSPRHLIKEKRETATLKCYPIPRHDTVYWYQQGPGQDPQFLISFYEKMQSDKGSIPDRFSAQQFSDYHSELNMSSLELGDSALYFCASSLAVLSEAFFGQGTRLTVV.

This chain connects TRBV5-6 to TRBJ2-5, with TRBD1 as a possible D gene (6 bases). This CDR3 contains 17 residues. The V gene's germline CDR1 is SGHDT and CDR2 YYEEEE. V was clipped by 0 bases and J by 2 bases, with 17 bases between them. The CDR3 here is CASSLGHGTSNQETQYF. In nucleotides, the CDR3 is TGTGCCAGCAGCTTGGGCCACGGGACAAGCAATCAAGAGACCCAGTACTTC.

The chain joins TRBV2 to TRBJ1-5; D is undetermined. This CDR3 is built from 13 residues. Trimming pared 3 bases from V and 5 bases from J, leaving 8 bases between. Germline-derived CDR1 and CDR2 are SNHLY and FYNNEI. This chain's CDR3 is CASSDGLYQPQHF. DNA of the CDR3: TGTGCCAGCAGTGACGGACTATATCAGCCCCAGCATTTT.

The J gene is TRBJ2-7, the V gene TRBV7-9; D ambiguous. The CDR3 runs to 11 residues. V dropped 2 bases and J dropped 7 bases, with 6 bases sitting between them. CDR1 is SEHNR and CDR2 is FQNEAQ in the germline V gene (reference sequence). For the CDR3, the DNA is TGTGCCAGCAGCTTACGTATGGAGCAGTACTTC. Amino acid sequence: CASSLRMEQYF.

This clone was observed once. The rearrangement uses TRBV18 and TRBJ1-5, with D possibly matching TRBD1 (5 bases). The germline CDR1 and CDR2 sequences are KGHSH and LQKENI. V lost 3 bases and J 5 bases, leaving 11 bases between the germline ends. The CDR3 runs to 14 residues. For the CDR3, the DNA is TGTGCCAGCTCACCGGGGCAGGGCGATCAGCCCCAGCATTTT. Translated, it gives CASSPGQGDQPQHF.

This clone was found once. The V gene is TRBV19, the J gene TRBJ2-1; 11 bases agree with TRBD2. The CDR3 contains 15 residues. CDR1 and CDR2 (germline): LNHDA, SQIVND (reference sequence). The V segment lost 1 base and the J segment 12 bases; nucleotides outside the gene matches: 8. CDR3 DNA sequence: TGTGCCAGTAGTATAGGGCTAGCGGGAGGAATTGTGCAGTTCTTC. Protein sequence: CASSIGLAGGIVQFF.

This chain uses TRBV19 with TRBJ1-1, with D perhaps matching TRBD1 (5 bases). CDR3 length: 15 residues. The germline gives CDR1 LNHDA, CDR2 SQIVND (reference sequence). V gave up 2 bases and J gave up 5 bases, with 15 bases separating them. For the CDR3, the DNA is TGTGCCAGTAGTATAAGCCGTCAGGGTGGGACTGAAGCTTTCTTT. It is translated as CASSISRQGGTEAFF.

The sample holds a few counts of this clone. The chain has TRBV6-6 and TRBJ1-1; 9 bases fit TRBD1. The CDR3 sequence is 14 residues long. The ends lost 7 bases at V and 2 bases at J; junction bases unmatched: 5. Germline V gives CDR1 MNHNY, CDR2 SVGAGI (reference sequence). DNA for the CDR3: TGTGCCAGCACTCTGGACAGGGGTAACACTGAAGCTTTCTTT. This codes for CASTLDRGNTEAFF.

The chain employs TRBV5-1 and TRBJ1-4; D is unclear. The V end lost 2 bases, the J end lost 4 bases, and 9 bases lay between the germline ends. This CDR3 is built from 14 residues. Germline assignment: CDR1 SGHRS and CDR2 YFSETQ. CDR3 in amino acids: CASSFRRGNEKLFF. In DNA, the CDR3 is TGCGCCAGCAGCTTCAGACGGGGTAATGAAAAACTGTTTTTT. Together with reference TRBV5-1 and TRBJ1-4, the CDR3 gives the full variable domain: KAGVTQTPRYLIKTRGQQVTLSCSPISGHRSVSWYQQTPGQGLQFLFEYFSETQRNKGNFPGRFSGRQFSNSRSEMNVSTLELGDSALYLCASSFRRGNEKLFFGSGTQLSVL.

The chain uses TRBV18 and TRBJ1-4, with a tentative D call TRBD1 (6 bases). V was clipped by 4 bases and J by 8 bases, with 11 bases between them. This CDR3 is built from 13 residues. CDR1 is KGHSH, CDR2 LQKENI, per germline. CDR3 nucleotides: TGTGCCAGCTCACTGGGACAAGCCGAAAAACTGTTTTTT. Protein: CASSLGQAEKLFF.

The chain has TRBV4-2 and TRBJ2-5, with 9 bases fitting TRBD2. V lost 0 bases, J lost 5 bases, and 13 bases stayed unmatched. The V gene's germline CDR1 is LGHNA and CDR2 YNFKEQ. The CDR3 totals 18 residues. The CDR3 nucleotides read TGTGCCAGCAGCCAAGATTTCGGCGGGGGGGCCGTTGGGGAGACCCAGTACTTC. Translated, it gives CASSQDFGGGAVGETQYF.

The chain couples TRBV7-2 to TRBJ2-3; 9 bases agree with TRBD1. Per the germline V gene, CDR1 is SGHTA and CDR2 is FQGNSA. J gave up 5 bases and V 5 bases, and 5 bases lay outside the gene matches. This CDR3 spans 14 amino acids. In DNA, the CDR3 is TGTGCCAGCAGCACCAGGACAGGGGAAGATACGCAGTATTTT. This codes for CASSTRTGEDTQYF.

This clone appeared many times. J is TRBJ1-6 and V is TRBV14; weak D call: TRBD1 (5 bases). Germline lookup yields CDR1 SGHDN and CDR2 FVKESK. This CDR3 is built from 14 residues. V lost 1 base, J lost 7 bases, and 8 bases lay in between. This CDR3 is CASSQGRENSPLHF. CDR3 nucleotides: TGTGCCAGCAGCCAAGGCAGGGAAAATTCACCCCTCCACTTT.

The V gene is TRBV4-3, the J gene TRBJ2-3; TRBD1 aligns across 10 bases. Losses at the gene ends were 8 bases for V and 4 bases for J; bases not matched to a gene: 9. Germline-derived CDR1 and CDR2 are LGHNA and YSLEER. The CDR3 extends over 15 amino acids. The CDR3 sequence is CASGQGQGRADTQYF. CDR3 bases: TGCGCCAGCGGTCAGGGACAGGGGAGGGCAGATACGCAGTATTTT.

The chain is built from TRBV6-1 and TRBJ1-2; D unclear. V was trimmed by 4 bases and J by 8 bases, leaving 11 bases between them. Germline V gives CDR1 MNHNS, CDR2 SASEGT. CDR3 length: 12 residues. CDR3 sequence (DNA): TGTGCCAGCAGTGTTGGTCCCCGGGGCTACACCTTC. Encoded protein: CASSVGPRGYTF.

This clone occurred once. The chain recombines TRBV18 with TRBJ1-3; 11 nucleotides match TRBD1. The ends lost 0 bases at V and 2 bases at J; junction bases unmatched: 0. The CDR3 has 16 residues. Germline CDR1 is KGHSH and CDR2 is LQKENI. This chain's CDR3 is CASSPPGQGAGNTIYF. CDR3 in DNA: TGTGCCAGCTCACCACCGGGACAGGGGGCTGGAAACACCATATATTTT.

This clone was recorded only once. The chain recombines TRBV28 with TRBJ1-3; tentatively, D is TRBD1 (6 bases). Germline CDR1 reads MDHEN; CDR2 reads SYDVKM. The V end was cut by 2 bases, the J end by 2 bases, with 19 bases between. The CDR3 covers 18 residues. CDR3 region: CASSLPTGHIGAGNTIYF. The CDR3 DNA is TGTGCCAGCAGTTTACCCACGGGACACATTGGGGCTGGAAACACCATATATTTT.

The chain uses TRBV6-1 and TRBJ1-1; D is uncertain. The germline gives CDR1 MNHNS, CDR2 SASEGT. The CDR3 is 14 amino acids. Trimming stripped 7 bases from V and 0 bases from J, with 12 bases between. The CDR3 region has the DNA TGTGCCAGCACTGTGACTGAAATGAACACTGAAGCTTTCTTT. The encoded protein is CASTVTEMNTEAFF.

The CDR3 here is CASSWEIGNEQFF. Here the CDR3 DNA reads TGTGCCAGCAGTTGGGAGATAGGTAATGAGCAGTTCTTC. V gene TRBV27 combines with J gene TRBJ2-1; possibly TRBD2 for D (5 bases). The CDR3 is made up of 13 amino acids. Trimming took 4 bases from V and 7 from J, leaving 11 bases between them. Germline assignment: CDR1 MNHEY and CDR2 SMNVEV (reference sequence).

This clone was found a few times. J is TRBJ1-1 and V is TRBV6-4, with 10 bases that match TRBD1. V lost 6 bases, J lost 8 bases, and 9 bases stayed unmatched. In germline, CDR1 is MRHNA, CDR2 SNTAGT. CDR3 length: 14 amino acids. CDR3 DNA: TGTGCCAGCAGCCGGGACAGGGGATCCTCCGAAGCTTTCTTT. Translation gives CASSRDRGSSEAFF.

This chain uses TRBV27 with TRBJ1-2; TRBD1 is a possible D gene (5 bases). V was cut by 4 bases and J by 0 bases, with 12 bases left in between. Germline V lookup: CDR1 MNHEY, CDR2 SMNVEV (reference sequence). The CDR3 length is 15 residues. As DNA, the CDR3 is TGTGCCAGCAGTTCCCCCGACAGAGCTAACTATGGCTACACCTTC. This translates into CASSSPDRANYGYTF.